A single sample is the source of the 12 T cell receptor beta chains below, sequenced in a study of regulatory T cells in long-lasting Graves disease. The authors built TCR beta libraries using iRepertoire HTBI primers and Arm-PCR of CDR3 regions. TCRdb reanalysed the multiplex PCR reads using MiXCR and keeps one entry per CDR3 protein. The sample has under 450,000 distinct CDR3 sequences, roughly 15% seen once; the top ten hold around 20%. Time point noted: newly diagnosed GD, antithyroid drugs for less than 3 months. The TCR library used RNA extracted from PBMCs. Separately, the same data were catalogued under a study of T cells in Graves' hyperthyroidism and ophthalmopathy.

Sequenced material: peripheral blood mononuclear cells (PBMCs), taken at new diagnosis, from a patient treated with antithyroid drugs. These receptors came from a woman younger than 35 with Graves disease.

This clonotype was found many times. This rearrangement joins TRBV11-2 to TRBJ2-3, with TRBD2 matching over 9 bases. J lost 2 bases, V lost 5 bases, and 8 bases had no gene match. CDR3 length: 16 residues. Germline lookup yields CDR1 SGHAT and CDR2 FQNNGV. CDR3 DNA: TGTGCCAGCAGCCGCGGGAGGGGAATTGCCACAGATACGCAGTATTTT. It codes for CASSRGRGIATDTQYF.

This clonotype appeared many times. The chain couples TRBV24-1 to TRBJ2-5; D gene unclear. Germline loops: CDR1 KGHDR, CDR2 SFDVKD. The germline V and J ends were trimmed by 3 bases and 2 bases, with 12 bases remaining between them. This CDR3 has 15 amino acids. The chain's CDR3 is CATSDPQTEQETQYF. In DNA, the CDR3 is TGTGCCACCAGTGATCCTCAGACCGAGCAAGAGACCCAGTACTTC.

The chain is built from TRBV4-1 and TRBJ1-1; D is ambiguous. The germline V gene has CDR1 MGHRA and CDR2 YSYEKL. CDR3 length equals 13 residues. V lost 2 bases and J lost 1, with 5 bases in between. The CDR3 protein is CASSQITNTEAFF. The DNA of the CDR3 is TGCGCCAGCAGCCAAATTACGAACACTGAAGCTTTCTTT.

The V and J genes are TRBV19 and TRBJ2-5, with D perhaps assigned TRBD1 or TRBD2 (6 bases each). This CDR3 is 13 amino acids long. The V gene's germline CDR1 is LNHDA and CDR2 SQIVND (reference sequence). Trimming took off 5 bases at V and 7 bases at J, with 14 bases between the two ends. CDR3 in amino acids: CASSGSGGGTQYF. The CDR3 DNA is TGTGCCAGTAGTGGAAGCGGAGGGGGGACCCAGTACTTC.

This clonotype was seen many times. The V call is TRBV3-1, the J call TRBJ1-6; D possibly corresponds to TRBD1 (5 bases). Germline CDR1 LGHDT, CDR2 YNNKEL (reference sequence). CDR3 length equals 14 residues. Trimming stripped 1 base from V and 10 bases from J, with 11 bases between. The chain's CDR3 is CASSQVGVGSPLHF. In nucleotides, the CDR3 is TGTGCCAGCAGCCAAGTGGGGGTTGGCTCACCCCTCCACTTT.

The chain combines TRBV13 with TRBJ2-7; D gene unclear. The germline V gene encodes CDR1 PRHDT and CDR2 FYEKMQ (reference sequence). V shed 0 bases and J shed 6 bases, with 6 bases lying between them. The CDR3 contains 12 residues. CDR3 bases: TGTGCCAGCAGCTTAGGTGGGATCGAGCAGTACTTC. It codes for CASSLGGIEQYF. The whole variable domain, filled in from reference TRBV13 and TRBJ2-7, reads AAGVIQSPRHLIKEKRETATLKCYPIPRHDTVYWYQQGPGQDPQFLISFYEKMQSDKGSIPDRFSAQQFSDYHSELNMSSLELGDSALYFCASSLGGIEQYFGPGTRLTVT.

This clonotype was counted ten times or more. This rearrangement joins TRBV30 to TRBJ1-1; D gene unclear. The CDR3 consists of 13 residues. The germline gives CDR1 GTSNPN, CDR2 SVGIG (reference sequence). Trimming pared 5 bases from V and 1 base from J, leaving 11 bases between. The chain's CDR3 is CAWSGRSNTEAFF. As DNA, the CDR3 is TGTGCCTGGTCTGGACGGTCGAACACTGAAGCTTTCTTT.

The genes are TRBV27 and TRBJ2-7; D might be TRBD2 (5 bases). This CDR3 spans 16 amino acids. V gave up 0 bases and J gave up 3 bases, with 15 bases separating them. From germline, CDR1 is MNHEY and CDR2 SMNVEV (reference sequence). For the CDR3, the DNA is TGTGCCAGCAGTTTATCGACCGCGGGTGGGTTCTACGAGCAGTACTTC. Its protein product is CASSLSTAGGFYEQYF.

The table lists this clonotype with a count of one. Possible read error: a much larger clone is one base away. The rearrangement links TRBV28 to TRBJ2-3; 10 bases are shared with TRBD1. The CDR3 contains 15 residues. CDR1 is MDHEN and CDR2 is SYDVKM in the germline V gene. The CDR3 here is CASSLGQGVADTQCF. For the CDR3, the DNA is TGTGCCAGCAGTTTAGGACAGGGGGTAGCAGATACGCAGTGTTTT. The full variable domain, with the rest looked up from reference TRBV28 and TRBJ2-3, is DVKVTQSSRYLVKRTGEKVFLECVQDMDHENMFWYRQDPGLGLRLIYFSYDVKMKEKGDIPEGYSVSREKKERFSLILESASTNQTSMYLCASSLGQGVADTQCFGPGTRLTVL.

This chain joins TRBV5-1 and TRBJ2-7; possible D gene TRBD1, 6 bases. The CDR3 is made up of 14 amino acids. V was trimmed by 4 bases and J by 0 bases, leaving 11 bases between them. CDR1 SGHRS and CDR2 YFSETQ come from the germline V gene. Here the CDR3 DNA reads TGCGCCAGCAGCGGAATACAGGGCTCCTACGAGCAGTACTTC. Its protein product is CASSGIQGSYEQYF.

Ten or more counts support this clonotype. The chain uses TRBV7-2 and TRBJ2-3; D is unresolved. This CDR3 region has 18 residues. The germline V and J ends were trimmed by 5 bases and 0 bases, with 21 bases remaining between them. CDR1 and CDR2 (germline): SGHTA, FQGNSA. The CDR3 is CASSPLGRVARSTDTQYF. Written as DNA, the CDR3 is TGTGCCAGCAGCCCCTTAGGGCGAGTCGCCCGAAGCACAGATACGCAGTATTTT.

Ten or more counts support this clonotype. This sequence joins TRBV2 and TRBJ2-1, with TRBD1 matching over 9 bases. Germline-derived CDR1 and CDR2 are SNHLY and FYNNEI. The V gene end was trimmed by 8 bases and the J gene end by 4 bases; junction bases not matched to a gene: 3. This CDR3 comprises 13 residues. The CDR3 sequence: CASLGQGYNEQFF. The DNA for the CDR3 is TGTGCCAGCCTGGGACAGGGTTACAATGAGCAGTTCTTC.